This TCR beta chain was captured by sequencing in a study of regulatory and conventional T cells in RAG deficiency. Overall study findings and caveats: In Omenn syndrome, Treg and Tconv repertoires overlapped >80%.

Blood CD4+ CD25-high CD127-low regulatory T cells supplied the genomic DNA template. This CDR3 has 15 residues. With 0 bases removed from V and 1 base from J, the gap between germline ends came to 7 bases. Germline V gives CDR1 LGHNA, CDR2 YNFKEQ. The table lists this clone with a few counts. What it binds is not known. TCRdb's table, derived via immunoSEQ multiplex PCR, lists solely in-frame clones and lacks some. Here the sample spans 8,000 to 10,000 clones, around 92% being singletons. These data were also reused for a study on regulatory T cells. That source adds: The primer mix had 52 TRBV and 13 TRBJ primers. Skewed V and J usage and few unique V-J pairs marked patient repertoires, most in Tregs.

The receptor was derived from a human donor in good health. Material: Tregs sorted from blood. The rearrangement uses TRBV4-2 and TRBJ1-5; D is uncertain. This chain's CDR3 is CASSQEGRSNQPQHF. The CDR3 bases are TGTGCCAGCAGCCAAGAGGGAAGAAGCAATCAGCCCCAGCATTTT.